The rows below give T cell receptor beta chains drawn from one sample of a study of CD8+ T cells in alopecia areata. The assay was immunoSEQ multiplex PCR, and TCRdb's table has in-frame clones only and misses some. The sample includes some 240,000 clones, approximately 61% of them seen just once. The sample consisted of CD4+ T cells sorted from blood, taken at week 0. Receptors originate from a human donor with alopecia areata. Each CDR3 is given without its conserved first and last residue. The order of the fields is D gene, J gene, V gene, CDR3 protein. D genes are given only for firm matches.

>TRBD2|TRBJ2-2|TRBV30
AWSSGGRNGGELF
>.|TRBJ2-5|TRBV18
ASSPSRGGGETQY
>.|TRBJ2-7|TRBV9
ASSADLGSYEQY
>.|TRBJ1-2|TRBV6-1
ASSDGWQFLYGYT
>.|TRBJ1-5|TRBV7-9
ASSSTRGDQPQH
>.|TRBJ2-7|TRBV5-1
ASRDIDEQY
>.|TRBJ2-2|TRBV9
ASSVNPGGELF
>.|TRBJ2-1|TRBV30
AWRVGPEQF
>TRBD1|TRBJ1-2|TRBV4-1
ASSRQTGDYGYT
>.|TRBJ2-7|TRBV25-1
ASSPTSYEQY
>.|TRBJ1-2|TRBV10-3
AISESFMYT
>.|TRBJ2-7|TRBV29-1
SVDQGANYEQY
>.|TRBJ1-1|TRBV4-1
ASRALGNTEAF
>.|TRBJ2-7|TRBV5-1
ASSGGQIYEQY
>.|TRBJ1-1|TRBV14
ASSLQLVNTEAF
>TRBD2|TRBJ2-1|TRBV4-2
ASSRGTSGSNNEQF
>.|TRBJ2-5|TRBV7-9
ASSLMGLQETQY
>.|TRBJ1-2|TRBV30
AWRWRGRDYGYT
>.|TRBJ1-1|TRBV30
AWTEVMNTEAF
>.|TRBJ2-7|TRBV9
ASSSEGVPPYEQY
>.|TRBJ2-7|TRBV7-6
ASSYRDSYEQY
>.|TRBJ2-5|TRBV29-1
SVDHQVGQTQY
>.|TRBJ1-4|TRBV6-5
ASSSPRQNEKLF
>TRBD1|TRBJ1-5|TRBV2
ASSPTGGKPQH
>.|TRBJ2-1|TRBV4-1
ASSREVAQGYNEQF
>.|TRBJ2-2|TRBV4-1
ASSQDRVTGELF
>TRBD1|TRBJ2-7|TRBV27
ASRGQGQSYEQY
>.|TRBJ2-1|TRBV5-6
ASSLNNEQF
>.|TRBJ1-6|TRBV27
ASSLSRAHNSPLH
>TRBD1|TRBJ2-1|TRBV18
ASNSGTGIYNEQF
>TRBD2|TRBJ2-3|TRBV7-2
ASSTRLAGEADTQY
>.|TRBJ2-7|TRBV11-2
ASSLSRLDYEQY
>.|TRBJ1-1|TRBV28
ASSRDSLNTEAF
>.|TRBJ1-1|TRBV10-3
AISETTPGTEAF
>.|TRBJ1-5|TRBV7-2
ASSSGTIGGSNQPQH
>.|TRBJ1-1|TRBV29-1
SVERQLNTEAF
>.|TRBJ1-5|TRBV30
AWSERGYQPQH
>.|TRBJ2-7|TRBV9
ASSVGPSFQNYEQY
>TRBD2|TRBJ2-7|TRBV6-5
ASYPGGGGSYEQY
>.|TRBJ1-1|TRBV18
ASSPTRGTEAF
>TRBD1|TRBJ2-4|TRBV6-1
ASRDRLGKNIQY
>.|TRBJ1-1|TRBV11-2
ASRLNRNTEAF
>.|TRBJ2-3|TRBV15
ATSRDRQKTSTDTQY
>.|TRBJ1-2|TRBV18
ASSPDQANYGYT
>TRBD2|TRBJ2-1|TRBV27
ASSSAAGGNNEQF